This TCR beta chain was identified in a study of blood T cell repertoires in COVID-19 (dated by TCRdb to the early 2020s). For the study in its entirety: The collaborator samples originated in the United States, Italy and Spain and spanned the acute and convalescent phases of COVID-19. The prospective study material was composed of cDNA or gDNA derived from T cells, B-cell-depleted T cells, or PBMCs. Subjects who had been exposed to COVID-19, were actively infected with it, or had recovered from it provided the deeply sampled blood TCRbeta repertoires that made up the dataset. A freely available public database, intended as a resource for researchers studying the immune response to SARS-CoV-2, is where the repertoires were released. Samples were obtained from the ongoing ImmuneRACE study (first 160 participants) and from over 1,000 subjects provided by 6 global collaborators. A de-identified subject ID, COVID-19 status, age in years and sex were almost always included in the sample metadata. Where HLA class I and class II types were available, the types were taken from metadata supplied by the sample provider, not from assay-based typing.

Of note for this clone: Its target antigen remains unknown. No qualities accompany the bases; no much larger clone lies one base away.

The study at large found these results: How much clinical and demographic metadata was included differed by source and by participant, and the metadata was provided uncurated.

TCRbeta CDR3 regions were amplified from genomic DNA by means of the immunoSEQ Assay, a bias-controlled multiplex PCR. The authors' analysis ran thus. Nucleated cell counts per sample were estimated from amplification of reference gene primers within the assay. To quantify the absolute abundance of each unique TCRbeta CDR3 rearrangement, sequence reads were collapsed and filtered. Productive Simpson clonality was computed per sample as the square root of Simpson's diversity index over productive rearrangements. Here the immuneACCESS table is served through TCRdb, limited to in-frame sequences with V and J called. Missing clones are a known gap in these copies; in checked studies unresolved V genes cover under half, and the rest lacks a known reason. V and J calls and clone size are given by that table; D and trimming were obtained from the DNA. In this sample the table shows 130,000 to 150,000 clones, about nine tenths of which occur a single time. The ten top clones hold under 12% of the sample.

V lost 5 bases and J lost 5 bases, and the count of bases not matched to a germline gene is 3. Its CDR3 holds 13 amino acids, cysteine through phenylalanine. The kept DNA is CDR3 alone, 39 bases in frame from the first base. The germline V gene supplies CDR1 KGHDR and CDR2 SFDVKD. Each collaborating institution followed its own protocols to collect whole blood in K2EDTA tubes. Collaborator samples were shipped for TCRbeta analysis as frozen whole blood, isolated PBMCs, or DNA extracted from either sample type. This receptor was taken from a man aged 45-65 years with active or convalescent COVID-19. The chain employs TRBV24-1 and TRBJ2-5, with 8 middle bases fitting TRBD1. Material for sequencing was peripheral blood. The CDR3 region: CATSVGQEETQYF. The DNA is TGTGCCACCAGTGTGGGACAGGAGGAGACCCAGTACTTC.